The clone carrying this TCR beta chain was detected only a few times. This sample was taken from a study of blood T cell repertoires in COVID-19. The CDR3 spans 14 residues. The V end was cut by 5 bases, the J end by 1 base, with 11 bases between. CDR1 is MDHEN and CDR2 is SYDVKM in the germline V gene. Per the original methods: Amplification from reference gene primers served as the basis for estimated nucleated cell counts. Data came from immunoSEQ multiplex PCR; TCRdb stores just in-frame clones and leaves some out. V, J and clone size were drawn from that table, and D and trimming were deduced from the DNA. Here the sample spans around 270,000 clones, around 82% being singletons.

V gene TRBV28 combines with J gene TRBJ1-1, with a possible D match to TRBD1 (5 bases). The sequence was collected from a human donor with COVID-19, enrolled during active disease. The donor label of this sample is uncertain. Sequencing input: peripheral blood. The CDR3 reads CASSVNTGNTEAFF. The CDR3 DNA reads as TGTGCCAGCAGTGTCAATACAGGGAACACTGAAGCTTTCTTT.